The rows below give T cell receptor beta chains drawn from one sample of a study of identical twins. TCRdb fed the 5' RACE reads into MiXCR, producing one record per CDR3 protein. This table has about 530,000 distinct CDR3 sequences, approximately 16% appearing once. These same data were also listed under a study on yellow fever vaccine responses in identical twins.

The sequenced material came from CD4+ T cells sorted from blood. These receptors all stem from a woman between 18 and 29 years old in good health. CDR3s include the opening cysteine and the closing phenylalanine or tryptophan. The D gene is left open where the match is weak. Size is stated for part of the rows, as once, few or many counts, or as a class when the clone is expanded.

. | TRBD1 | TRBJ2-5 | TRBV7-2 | TGTGCCAGCAGCTCGGGACAGGGAAGTGGGACCCAGTACTTC | CASSSGQGSGTQYF
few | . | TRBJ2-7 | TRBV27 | TGTGCCAGCAGTTTATCAGAGATCTACGAGCAGTACTTC | CASSLSEIYEQYF
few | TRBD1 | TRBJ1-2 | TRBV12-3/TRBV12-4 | TGTGCCAGCAGTTTGTACAGGGGGTGGGGTGGCTACACCTTC | CASSLYRGWGGYTF
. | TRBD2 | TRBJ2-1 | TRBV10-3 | TGTGCCATCAGAGGAGCGGGGGGCTCCTACAATGAGCAGTTCTTC | CAIRGAGGSYNEQFF
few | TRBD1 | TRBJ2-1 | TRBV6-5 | TGTGCCAGCAGTTACGGGACAGGATACAATGAGCAGTTCTTC | CASSYGTGYNEQFF
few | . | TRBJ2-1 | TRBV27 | TGTGCCAGCAGTTTAGGGGTTCGGGGGGCCTTGCGGTTCTTC | CASSLGVRGALRFF
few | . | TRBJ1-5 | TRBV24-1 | TGTGCCACCAGTGTTTCAGGGGCTAATCAGCCCCAGCATTTT | CATSVSGANQPQHF
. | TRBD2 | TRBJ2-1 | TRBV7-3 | TGTGCCAGCAGCTTAGGGGGAGGAGGTAGCGGGAGTCCGGGGAATGAGCAGTTCTTC | CASSLGGGGSGSPGNEQFF
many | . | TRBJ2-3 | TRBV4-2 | TGTGCCAGCAGCCAAGGGTTTAGCTTGAGCACAGATACGCAGTATTTT | CASSQGFSLSTDTQYF
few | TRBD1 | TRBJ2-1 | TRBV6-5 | TGTGCCAGCAGTTTGAACAGGGGATACTACAATGAGCAGTTCTTC | CASSLNRGYYNEQFF
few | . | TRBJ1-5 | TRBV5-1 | TGCGCCAGCAGCCCTACCGGTCAGGGCAACAATCAGCCCCAGCATTTT | CASSPTGQGNNQPQHF
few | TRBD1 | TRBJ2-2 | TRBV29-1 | TGCAGCGTTGGACAGGGGGCCTTCGGCGGGGAGCTGTTTTTT | CSVGQGAFGGELFF
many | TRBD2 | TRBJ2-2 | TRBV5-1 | TGCGCCAGTAGCGGGGGGGCCGCCCAGAACACCGGGGAGCTGTTTTTT | CASSGGAAQNTGELFF
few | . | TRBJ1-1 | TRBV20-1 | TGCAGTGCTAGAGACCTCCGGGACAAAGACACTGAAGCTTTCTTT | CSARDLRDKDTEAFF
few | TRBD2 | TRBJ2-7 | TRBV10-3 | TGTGCCATCAGTAAGACTAGCGGGAGGGCCGAAAGCTCCTACGAGCAGTACTTC | CAISKTSGRAESSYEQYF
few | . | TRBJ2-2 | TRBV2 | TGTGCCAGGACTAGTTCGAACACCGGGGAGCTGTTTTTT | CARTSSNTGELFF
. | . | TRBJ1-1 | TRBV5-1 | TGCGCCAGCTCGGGCGGGGCCGTGAACACTGAAGCTTTCTTT | CASSGGAVNTEAFF
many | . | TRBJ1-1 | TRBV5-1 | TGCGCCAGCAGCACCACGGGGGGCACTGAAGCTTTCTTT | CASSTTGGTEAFF
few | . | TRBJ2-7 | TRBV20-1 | TGCAGTGCTAGGAGGCAGACCTACGAGCAGTACTTC | CSARRQTYEQYF
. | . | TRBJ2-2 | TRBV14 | TGTGCCAGCAGCCCGCCGGTGGGCGGGGAGCTGTTTTTT | CASSPPVGGELFF
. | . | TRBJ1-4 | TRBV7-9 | TGTGCCAGCAGTAACGACATTCCAACTAATGAAAAACTGTTTTTT | CASSNDIPTNEKLFF
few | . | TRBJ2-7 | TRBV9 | TGTGCCAGCAGCGTAGGGGACTACGAGCAGTACTTC | CASSVGDYEQYF
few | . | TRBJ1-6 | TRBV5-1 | TGCGCCAGCAGCTTGTTCAGGGATAATTCACCCCTCCACTTT | CASSLFRDNSPLHF
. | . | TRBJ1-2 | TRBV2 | TGTGCCAGCAGTGATCCTGAGACAGGCCTCTATGGCTACACCTTC | CASSDPETGLYGYTF
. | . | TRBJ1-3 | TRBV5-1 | TGCGCCAGCAGCTTGAATGGCCCGCTCTCTGGAAACACCATATATTTT | CASSLNGPLSGNTIYF
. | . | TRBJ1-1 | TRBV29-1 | TGCAGCGTTCGGGTGAACACTGAAGCTTTCTTT | CSVRVNTEAFF
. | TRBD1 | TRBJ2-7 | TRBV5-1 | TGCGCCAGCAGATCGGGACAGACCTACGAGCAGTACTTC | CASRSGQTYEQYF
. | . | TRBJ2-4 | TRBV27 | TGTGCCAGCAGTTCCGGGCAGCCTACACTAGCCAAAAACATTCAGTACTTC | CASSSGQPTLAKNIQYF
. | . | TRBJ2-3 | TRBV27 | TGTGCCAGCAGTTTAAGATGGAGCACAGATACGCAGTATTTT | CASSLRWSTDTQYF
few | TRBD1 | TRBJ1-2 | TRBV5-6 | TGTGCCAGCAGTTTGAGGGGACAGGGGGCCGGCTATGGCTACACCTTC | CASSLRGQGAGYGYTF
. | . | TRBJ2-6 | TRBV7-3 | TGTGCCAGCAGCTTAAATGCGGTACCCGGGGCCAACGTCCTGACTTTC | CASSLNAVPGANVLTF
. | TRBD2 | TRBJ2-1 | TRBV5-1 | TGCGCCAGCAGCTTAACTAGCGGGATTCCTGAGCAGTTCTTC | CASSLTSGIPEQFF
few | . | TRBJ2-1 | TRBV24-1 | TGTGCCACCAATCCGGGACCACAGGCCAATGAGCAGTTCTTC | CATNPGPQANEQFF
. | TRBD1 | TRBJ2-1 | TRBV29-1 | TGCAGCGCCAGGCCCACCGGGACAGGCTACAATGAGCAGTTCTTC | CSARPTGTGYNEQFF
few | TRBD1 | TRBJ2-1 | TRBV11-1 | TGTGCCAGCAGCTCCACTGGTCAGGGGGCGAGGTCCTACAATGAGCAGTTCTTC | CASSSTGQGARSYNEQFF
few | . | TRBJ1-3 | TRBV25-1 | TGTGCCAGCAGTGAGGGGATCCTCTCTGGAAACACCATATATTTT | CASSEGILSGNTIYF
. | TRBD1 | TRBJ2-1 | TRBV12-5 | TGTGCTAGTGGTTTTTTCCCCGGACAGGGTTCTGAGCAGTTCTTC | CASGFFPGQGSEQFF
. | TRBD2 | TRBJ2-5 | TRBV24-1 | TGTGCCACCAGTGAGTCTAGCGGGGAGGAGACCCAGTACTTC | CATSESSGEETQYF
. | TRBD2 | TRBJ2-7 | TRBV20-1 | TGCAGTGCAGAAGCGGGAGTGTTGTCCTACGAGCAGTACTTC | CSAEAGVLSYEQYF
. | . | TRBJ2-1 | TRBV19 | TGTGCCAGTAGTATTCAGCTCGTTTTAGATGAGCAGTTCTTC | CASSIQLVLDEQFF
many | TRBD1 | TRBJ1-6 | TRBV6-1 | TGTGCCAGCAGCCAGACAGGGGGGAATTCACCCCTCCACTTT | CASSQTGGNSPLHF
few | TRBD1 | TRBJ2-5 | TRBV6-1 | TGTGCCAGCAGCAGAGGTGGGACAGAAGAGACCCAGTACTTC | CASSRGGTEETQYF